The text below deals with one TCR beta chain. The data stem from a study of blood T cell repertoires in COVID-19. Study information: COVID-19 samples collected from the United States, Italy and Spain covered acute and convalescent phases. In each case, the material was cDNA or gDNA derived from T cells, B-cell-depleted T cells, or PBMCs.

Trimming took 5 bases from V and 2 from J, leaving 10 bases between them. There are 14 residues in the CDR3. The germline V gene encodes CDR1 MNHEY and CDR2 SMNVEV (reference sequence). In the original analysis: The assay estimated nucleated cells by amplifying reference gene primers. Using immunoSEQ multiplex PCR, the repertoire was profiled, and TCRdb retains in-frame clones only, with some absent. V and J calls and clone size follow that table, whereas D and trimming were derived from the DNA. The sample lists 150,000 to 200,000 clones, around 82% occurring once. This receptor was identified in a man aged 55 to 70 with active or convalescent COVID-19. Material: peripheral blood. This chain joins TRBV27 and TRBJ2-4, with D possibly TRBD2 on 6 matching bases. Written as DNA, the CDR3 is TGTGCCAGCAGTAGCCGGGGGTCCAAAAACATTCAGTACTTC. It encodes CASSSRGSKNIQYF.